Below, one T cell receptor beta chain is given with its context. The antigen remains undetermined. This entry is derived from a study of T cells in narcolepsy. Assay: immunoSEQ multiplex PCR; the TCRdb copy retains only in-frame clones and omits some. The table records about 36,000 clones, about four fifths of them present only once. Overall study results and limits: Same-patient CSF and blood CD4+ T cell clonotypes included HCRT-specific and TRIB2-specific autoreactive ones.

Sequenced material: memory (CD45RA-) CD4+ T cells from blood. The sequence was obtained from a human donor in good health.

CDR3 bases: TGTGCCAGCATGTTAAGGGACAGTAATCAGCCCCAGCATTTT. It yields the protein CASMLRDSNQPQHF. The gene calls are TRBV6-6 and TRBJ1-5; 7 nucleotides line up with TRBD1. In germline, CDR1 is MNHNY, CDR2 SVGAGI (reference sequence). The ends lost 7 bases at V and 4 bases at J; junction bases unmatched: 7. This CDR3 contains 14 residues.